The present TCR beta chain was sequenced within a study of patients and donors after allogeneic stem cell transplantation. This clonotype was seen a few times. Germline V lookup: CDR1 LGHDT, CDR2 YNNKEL (reference sequence). Germline trimming cut 7 bases from V and 10 bases from J; bases unmatched to any gene: 11. CDR3 size: 13 residues. TCRdb independently ran MiXCR on the RT-PCR reads; one entry per CDR3 protein. This table has 15,000 to 20,000 distinct CDR3 sequences, around 5% appearing once. Sequences were obtained from blood, either unsorted or a sorted T cell fraction (not recorded which). This receptor was taken from a human donor who was either an allogeneic HSCT recipient or a stem cell or donor lymphocyte infusion donor (not recorded which). It is not recorded whose cells these are; they may come from a transplant donor. This chain connects TRBV3-1 to TRBJ1-1, with 8 nucleotides matching TRBD1. The CDR3 reads CASTYRGGGRAFF. The DNA of the CDR3 is TGTGCCAGCACCTACAGGGGGGGCGGGAGAGCTTTCTTT.